This T cell receptor beta chain is from a study of PD-1 blockade in classical Hodgkin lymphoma. Germline CDR1 is SGHRS and CDR2 is YFSETQ. V was pared by 4 bases and J by 3 bases, with 5 bases between. This CDR3 comprises 11 residues. Sequenced by immunoSEQ multiplex PCR; TCRdb stores in-frame clones only, minus some. The repertoire holds approximately 61,000 clones, with roughly 87% as singletons. In regard to this clone: Its cognate antigen is unknown. Other DNA sequences of this sample code for an identical CDR3.

This sample's time point: cycle 4 day 1 (C4D1), after less than 7 weeks of nivolumab. Following autologous stem cell transplantation, relapse occurred in every patient, and exposure to brentuximab vedotin varied. The study's findings and limits: The diversity seen at baseline in complete responders resembled that of newly diagnosed patients. Significant TCR diversity gains by C4D1 occurred in CD4+ but not CD8+ cells.

The sample was peripheral blood mononuclear cells (PBMCs), taken before the fourth cycle of nivolumab. This rearrangement joins TRBV5-1 to TRBJ2-7; no reliable D call. The TCR comes from a human donor with classical Hodgkin lymphoma. The CDR3 here is CASSPGYEQYF. The CDR3 nucleotides are TGCGCCAGCAGCCCGGGCTACGAGCAGTACTTC.